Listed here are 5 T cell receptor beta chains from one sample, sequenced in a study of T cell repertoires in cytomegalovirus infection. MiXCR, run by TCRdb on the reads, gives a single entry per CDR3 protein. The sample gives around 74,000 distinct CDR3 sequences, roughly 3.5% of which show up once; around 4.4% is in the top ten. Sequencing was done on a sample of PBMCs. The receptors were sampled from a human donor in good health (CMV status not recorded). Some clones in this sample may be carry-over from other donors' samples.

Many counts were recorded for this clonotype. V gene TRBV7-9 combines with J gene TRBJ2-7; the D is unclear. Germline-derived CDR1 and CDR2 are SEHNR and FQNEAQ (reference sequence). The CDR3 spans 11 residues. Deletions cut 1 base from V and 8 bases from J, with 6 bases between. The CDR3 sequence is CASSLGVKQYF. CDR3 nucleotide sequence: TGTGCCAGCAGCTTAGGTGTTAAGCAGTACTTC.

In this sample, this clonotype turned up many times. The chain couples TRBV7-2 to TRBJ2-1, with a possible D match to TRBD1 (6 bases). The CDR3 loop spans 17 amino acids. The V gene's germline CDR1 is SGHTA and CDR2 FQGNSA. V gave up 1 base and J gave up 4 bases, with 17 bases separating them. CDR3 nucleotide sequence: TGTGCCAGCAGCTTAGAAGGAAGGACAGAGAGGTACAATGAGCAGTTCTTC. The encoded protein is CASSLEGRTERYNEQFF. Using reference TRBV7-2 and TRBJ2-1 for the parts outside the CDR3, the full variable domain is GAGVSQSPSNKVTEKGKDVELRCDPISGHTALYWYRQSLGQGLEFLIYFQGNSAPDKSGLPSDRFSAERTGGSVSTLTIQRTQQEDSAVYLCASSLEGRTERYNEQFFGPGTRLTVL.

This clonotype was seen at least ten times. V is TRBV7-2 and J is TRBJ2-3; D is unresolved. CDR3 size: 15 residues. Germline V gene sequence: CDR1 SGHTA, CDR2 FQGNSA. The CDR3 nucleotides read TGTGTCTCCCAGCTTCAGTCAGTTAGCACAGATACGCAGTATTTT. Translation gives CVSQLQSVSTDTQYF.

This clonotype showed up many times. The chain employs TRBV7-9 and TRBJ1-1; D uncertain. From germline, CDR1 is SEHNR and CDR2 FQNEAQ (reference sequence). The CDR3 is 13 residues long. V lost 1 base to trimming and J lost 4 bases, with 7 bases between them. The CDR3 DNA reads TGTGCCAGCAGCTTAGTTGGGTTCACTGAAGCTTTCTTT. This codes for CASSLVGFTEAFF.

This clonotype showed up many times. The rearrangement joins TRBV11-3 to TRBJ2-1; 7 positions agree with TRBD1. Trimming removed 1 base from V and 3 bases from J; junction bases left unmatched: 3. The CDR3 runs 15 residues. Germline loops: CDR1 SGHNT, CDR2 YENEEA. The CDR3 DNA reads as TGTGCCAGCAGCTTAGGGGACAGAAACTACAATGAGCAGTTCTTC. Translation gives CASSLGDRNYNEQFF.